This TCR beta chain came from a study of shared clonotypes between healthy human individuals. General study points: Against clonotypes common to all four donors, non-shared ones had lower generation probabilities. Larger estimated richness was generally recorded for naive subsets relative to memory subsets.

Original handling: Owing to the provision of junction-only sequences devoid of quality scores by immunoSEQ, filtering differed. Clones were sequenced by immunoSEQ multiplex PCR, and TCRdb holds only the in-frame ones, with some missing. V and J calls and clone size come straight from that table; D and trimming were deduced from the DNA. Of approximately 1,500,000 clones listed, around 95% are singletons. The germline gives CDR1 MNHEY, CDR2 SMNVEV (reference sequence). V was pared by 5 bases and J by 4 bases, with 8 bases of the junction left unmatched. The CDR3 consists of 15 residues. Note on this clone: Its antigen is still unknown. The sample holds other DNA sequences that translate to the same CDR3.

The chain employs TRBV27 and TRBJ2-3; 8 bases fit TRBD2. This sequence was found in a man in his thirties or forties in good health. The sequencing input was naive CD4+ T cells sorted from blood. Subset given: CD45RA+ positively selected. CDR3 amino acids: CASSLGLAGSDTQYF. In DNA, the CDR3 is TGTGCCAGCAGTCTCGGACTAGCCGGTTCAGATACGCAGTATTTT.